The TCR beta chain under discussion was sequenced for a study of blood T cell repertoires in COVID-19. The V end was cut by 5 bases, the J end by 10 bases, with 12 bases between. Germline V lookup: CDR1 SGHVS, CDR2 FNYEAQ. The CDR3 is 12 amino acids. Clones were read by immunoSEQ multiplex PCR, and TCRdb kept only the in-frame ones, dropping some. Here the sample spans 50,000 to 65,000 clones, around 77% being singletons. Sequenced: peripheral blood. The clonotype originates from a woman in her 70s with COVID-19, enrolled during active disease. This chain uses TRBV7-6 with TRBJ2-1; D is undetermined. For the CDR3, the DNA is TGTGCCAGCAGCCCCCCTGGAGTCGAGCAGTTCTTC. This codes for CASSPPGVEQFF.